This is a list of T cell receptor beta chains from one sample in a study of patients and donors after allogeneic stem cell transplantation. TCRdb re-derived calls from the RT-PCR reads in MiXCR, one entry per CDR3 protein. The sample lists approximately 200,000 distinct CDR3 sequences, roughly an eighth occurring once. Sequenced material: blood, either unsorted or a sorted T cell fraction (not recorded which). These receptors were obtained from a human donor who was either an allogeneic HSCT recipient or a stem cell or donor lymphocyte infusion donor (not recorded which). It is not recorded whose cells these are; they may come from a transplant donor. Both conserved end residues are part of each CDR3. Each record gives: V gene, clone size, J gene, D gene, CDR3 protein, CDR3 DNA. A D gene is named only where the DNA matches it firmly. Clone size is given for some rows only: seen once, a few or many times, or a class if the clone is expanded.

V gene: TRBV12-3/TRBV12-4
clone size: many
J gene: TRBJ2-7
D gene: NA
CDR3 protein: CASSLVGGSNEQYF
CDR3 DNA: TGTGCCAGCAGTTTGGTAGGCGGGTCCAACGAGCAGTACTTC

V gene: TRBV20-1
clone size: NA
J gene: TRBJ1-2
D gene: TRBD1
CDR3 protein: CSADRAGHGYTF
CDR3 DNA: TGCAGTGCCGACAGGGCGGGGCATGGCTACACCTTC

V gene: TRBV7-2
clone size: few
J gene: TRBJ2-5
D gene: TRBD2
CDR3 protein: CASSLISGGAQETQYF
CDR3 DNA: TGTGCCAGCAGCTTAATAAGCGGGGGGGCCCAAGAGACCCAGTACTTC

V gene: TRBV13
clone size: NA
J gene: TRBJ2-7
D gene: TRBD2
CDR3 protein: CASSYLGLAGGSYEQYF
CDR3 DNA: TGTGCCAGCAGCTACCTGGGACTAGCGGGAGGGTCCTACGAGCAGTACTTC

V gene: TRBV30
clone size: NA
J gene: TRBJ1-3
D gene: TRBD1
CDR3 protein: CAWSNPQGAITGNTIYF
CDR3 DNA: TGTGCCTGGAGTAACCCACAGGGGGCGATAACTGGAAACACCATATATTTT

V gene: TRBV7-8
clone size: few
J gene: TRBJ2-7
D gene: TRBD1
CDR3 protein: CASSSDRGLIYEQYF
CDR3 DNA: TGTGCCAGCAGCTCGGACAGGGGGTTAATTTACGAGCAGTACTTC

V gene: TRBV11-1
clone size: few
J gene: TRBJ2-4
D gene: TRBD1
CDR3 protein: CASSWGQGKNIQYF
CDR3 DNA: TGTGCCAGCAGCTGGGGACAGGGCAAAAACATTCAGTACTTC

V gene: TRBV7-2
clone size: NA
J gene: TRBJ2-5
D gene: NA
CDR3 protein: CASSLAGESQETQYF
CDR3 DNA: TGTGCCAGCAGCTTAGCGGGGGAATCCCAGGAGACCCAGTACTTC

V gene: TRBV15
clone size: many
J gene: TRBJ2-3
D gene: TRBD2
CDR3 protein: CATSREGGTDTQYF
CDR3 DNA: TGTGCCACCAGCAGAGAGGGAGGGACAGATACGCAGTATTTT

V gene: TRBV20-1
clone size: NA
J gene: TRBJ1-2
D gene: TRBD1
CDR3 protein: CSATRGFGYGYTF
CDR3 DNA: TGCAGTGCTACCAGGGGGTTTGGGTATGGCTACACCTTC

V gene: TRBV11-1
clone size: many
J gene: TRBJ1-1
D gene: NA
CDR3 protein: CASSLTTWNTEAFF
CDR3 DNA: TGTGCCAGCAGCCTAACGACCTGGAACACTGAAGCTTTCTTT

V gene: TRBV10-3
clone size: many
J gene: TRBJ2-7
D gene: NA
CDR3 protein: CAISERQLNPYEQYF
CDR3 DNA: TGTGCCATCAGTGAACGGCAGCTCAATCCCTACGAGCAGTACTTC

V gene: TRBV6-1
clone size: few
J gene: TRBJ2-6
D gene: NA
CDR3 protein: CASSEDLGGANVLTF
CDR3 DNA: TGTGCCAGCAGTGAAGATCTGGGAGGGGCCAACGTCCTGACTTTC

V gene: TRBV5-1
clone size: many
J gene: TRBJ2-2
D gene: NA
CDR3 protein: CASSFGARNTGELFF
CDR3 DNA: TGCGCCAGCAGCTTCGGGGCGCGGAACACCGGGGAGCTGTTTTTT

V gene: TRBV20-1
clone size: NA
J gene: TRBJ2-7
D gene: TRBD1
CDR3 protein: CSATKRDRDYEQYF
CDR3 DNA: TGCAGTGCTACGAAAAGGGACAGGGACTACGAGCAGTACTTC

V gene: TRBV20-1
clone size: NA
J gene: TRBJ1-5
D gene: NA
CDR3 protein: CSASTGSGPVGNQPQHF
CDR3 DNA: TGCAGTGCTAGTACCGGGTCCGGTCCGGTCGGCAATCAGCCCCAGCATTTT

V gene: TRBV4-1
clone size: few
J gene: TRBJ2-5
D gene: NA
CDR3 protein: CASSQEGGGAETQYF
CDR3 DNA: TGCGCCAGCAGCCAAGAAGGTGGGGGGGCGGAGACCCAGTACTTC

V gene: TRBV15
clone size: many
J gene: TRBJ1-1
D gene: TRBD1
CDR3 protein: CATSRKGTATEAFF
CDR3 DNA: TGTGCCACCAGCAGGAAGGGGACAGCTACTGAAGCTTTCTTT

V gene: TRBV5-1
clone size: NA
J gene: TRBJ2-3
D gene: NA
CDR3 protein: CASSLVVGGRLSTDTQYF
CDR3 DNA: TGCGCCAGCAGCTTGGTGGTCGGGGGCCGCCTTAGCACAGATACGCAGTATTTT

V gene: TRBV7-8
clone size: few
J gene: TRBJ2-4
D gene: NA
CDR3 protein: CASSSNPGEKNIQYF
CDR3 DNA: TGTGCCAGCAGCAGCAACCCGGGAGAAAAAAACATTCAGTACTTC

V gene: TRBV5-1
clone size: few
J gene: TRBJ1-1
D gene: TRBD1
CDR3 protein: CASSSDRAGLEAFF
CDR3 DNA: TGCGCCAGCAGCTCGGACAGGGCGGGACTTGAAGCTTTCTTT

V gene: TRBV20-1
clone size: few
J gene: TRBJ2-5
D gene: NA
CDR3 protein: CSAPIGNYAEETQYF
CDR3 DNA: TGCAGTGCCCCAATCGGGAACTATGCCGAAGAGACCCAGTACTTC

V gene: TRBV4-1
clone size: few
J gene: TRBJ1-1
D gene: NA
CDR3 protein: CASSQDRGRHTEAFF
CDR3 DNA: TGCGCCAGCAGCCAAGACAGGGGAAGGCACACTGAAGCTTTCTTT

V gene: TRBV3-1
clone size: few
J gene: TRBJ2-1
D gene: TRBD2
CDR3 protein: CASSQDRRGDYNEQFF
CDR3 DNA: TGTGCCAGCAGCCAAGATCGGCGGGGGGATTACAATGAGCAGTTCTTC

V gene: TRBV7-2
clone size: NA
J gene: TRBJ1-2
D gene: NA
CDR3 protein: CASTPMGGLTYGYTF
CDR3 DNA: TGTGCCAGCACTCCTATGGGGGGCTTGACCTATGGCTACACCTTC

V gene: TRBV28
clone size: NA
J gene: TRBJ1-5
D gene: NA
CDR3 protein: CASSAPGGIGQPQHF
CDR3 DNA: TGTGCCAGCAGTGCCCCGGGGGGGATCGGTCAGCCCCAGCATTTT

V gene: TRBV20-1
clone size: many
J gene: TRBJ1-6
D gene: NA
CDR3 protein: CSAVPQGIYSPLHF
CDR3 DNA: TGCAGTGCCGTCCCACAGGGCATTTATTCACCCCTCCACTTT

V gene: TRBV18
clone size: NA
J gene: TRBJ1-5
D gene: NA
CDR3 protein: CASSPPAPNQPQHF
CDR3 DNA: TGTGCCAGCTCACCACCGGCCCCCAATCAGCCCCAGCATTTT

V gene: TRBV18
clone size: NA
J gene: TRBJ2-1
D gene: TRBD2
CDR3 protein: CASSPRAGREHNEQFF
CDR3 DNA: TGTGCCAGCTCACCCCGGGCGGGGAGGGAACACAATGAGCAGTTCTTC

V gene: TRBV3-1
clone size: NA
J gene: TRBJ2-3
D gene: TRBD2
CDR3 protein: CASSPTASGADTQYF
CDR3 DNA: TGTGCCAGCAGCCCCACGGCTAGCGGGGCGGATACGCAGTATTTT

V gene: TRBV20-1
clone size: NA
J gene: TRBJ2-7
D gene: TRBD1
CDR3 protein: CSARVAGGSHEQYF
CDR3 DNA: TGCAGTGCTAGAGTGGCAGGGGGAAGCCACGAGCAGTACTTC

V gene: TRBV11-1
clone size: NA
J gene: TRBJ2-2
D gene: TRBD2
CDR3 protein: CASSSRTSGPSGTGELFF
CDR3 DNA: TGTGCCAGCAGCTCAAGGACTAGCGGTCCTTCGGGCACCGGGGAGCTGTTTTTT

V gene: TRBV12-3/TRBV12-4
clone size: NA
J gene: TRBJ2-2
D gene: NA
CDR3 protein: CASSFGLALSPGELFF
CDR3 DNA: TGTGCCAGCAGTTTCGGGCTAGCACTTTCACCCGGGGAGCTGTTTTTT

V gene: TRBV20-1
clone size: NA
J gene: TRBJ2-3
D gene: NA
CDR3 protein: CSAASPRDSTDTQYF
CDR3 DNA: TGCAGTGCTGCCTCCCCTAGAGATAGCACAGATACGCAGTATTTT

V gene: TRBV20-1
clone size: NA
J gene: TRBJ2-5
D gene: TRBD2
CDR3 protein: CSARDPLAGRETQYF
CDR3 DNA: TGCAGTGCTAGAGATCCCCTAGCGGGAAGAGAGACCCAGTACTTC

V gene: TRBV5-5
clone size: NA
J gene: TRBJ1-2
D gene: NA
CDR3 protein: CASSLPGRRSHGYTF
CDR3 DNA: TGTGCCAGCAGCTTGCCCGGACGGAGAAGTCATGGCTACACCTTC

V gene: TRBV6-5
clone size: few
J gene: TRBJ1-3
D gene: NA
CDR3 protein: CASSYRGRTGNTIYF
CDR3 DNA: TGTGCCAGCAGTTACAGAGGGAGGACTGGAAACACCATATATTTT

V gene: TRBV6-1
clone size: NA
J gene: TRBJ2-5
D gene: NA
CDR3 protein: CASSEYGVRGQETQYF
CDR3 DNA: TGTGCCAGCAGTGAATACGGGGTCCGAGGGCAAGAGACCCAGTACTTC

V gene: TRBV5-1
clone size: medium-sized
J gene: TRBJ2-2
D gene: TRBD2
CDR3 protein: CASSSFGGANTGELFF
CDR3 DNA: TGCGCCAGCAGCTCCTTTGGGGGGGCGAACACCGGGGAGCTGTTTTTT

V gene: TRBV4-3
clone size: NA
J gene: TRBJ2-3
D gene: NA
CDR3 protein: CASSQPGADTQYF
CDR3 DNA: TGCGCCAGCAGCCAACCGGGTGCAGATACGCAGTATTTT

V gene: TRBV5-1
clone size: few
J gene: TRBJ2-5
D gene: TRBD1
CDR3 protein: CASSFRGQGAGETQYF
CDR3 DNA: TGCGCCAGCAGCTTCCGGGGCCAGGGGGCTGGGGAGACCCAGTACTTC